This TCR beta chain was recorded in a study of graft-versus-host responses after intestinal transplantation. Background on the study: Every transplant recipient was induced with anti-thymocyte globulin, then maintained on tacrolimus and steroids for two to three years. Whole-study findings and limits: Individuals carrying graft-donor T cell macrochimerism showed high graft-versus-host to host-versus-graft clonal ratios in allografts. GvH clones surfaced in recipient marrow, some emerging earlier in ileum or blood.

Per germline, CDR1 MDHEN and CDR2 SYDVKM. The CDR3 is 15 residues long. V was clipped by 2 bases and J by 0 bases, with 10 bases between them. Assay: immunoSEQ multiplex PCR; the TCRdb copy retains only in-frame clones and omits some. The sample holds 75,000 to 90,000 clones, 85% to 90% seen once. In regard to this clone: The target antigen is unknown.

The receptor was derived from a human donor who received an intestinal transplant. The sample in question was unstimulated CD4+ T cells sorted from spleen or lymph node cells, obtained before intestinal transplant. The rearrangement uses TRBV28 and TRBJ1-2; no reliable D call. The CDR3, as DNA: TGTGCCAGCAGTTTAAATCAGGTTACTAACTATGGCTACACCTTC. Translation: CASSLNQVTNYGYTF.